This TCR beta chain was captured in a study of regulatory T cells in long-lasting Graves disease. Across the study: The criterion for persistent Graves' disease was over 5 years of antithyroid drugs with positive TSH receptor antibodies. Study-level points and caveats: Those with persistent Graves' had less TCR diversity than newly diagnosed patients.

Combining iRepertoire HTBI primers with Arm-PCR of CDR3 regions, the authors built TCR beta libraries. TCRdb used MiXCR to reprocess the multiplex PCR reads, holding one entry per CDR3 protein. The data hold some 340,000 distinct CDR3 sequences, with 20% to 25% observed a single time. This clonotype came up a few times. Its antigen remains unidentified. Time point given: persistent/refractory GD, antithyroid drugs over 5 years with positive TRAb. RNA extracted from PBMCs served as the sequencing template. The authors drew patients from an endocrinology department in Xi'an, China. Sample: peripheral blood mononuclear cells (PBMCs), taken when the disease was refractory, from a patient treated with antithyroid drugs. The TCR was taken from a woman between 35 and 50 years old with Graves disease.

Here the CDR3 reads CSARVPGSSPGEQYF. The CDR3 coding sequence is TGCAGTGCTAGAGTTCCAGGCTCCTCCCCGGGGGAGCAGTACTTC. This chain uses TRBV20-1 with TRBJ2-7; perhaps TRBD2 as D (5 bases). This CDR3 region has 15 residues. Germline V gene data show CDR1 as DFQATT and CDR2 as SNEGSKA (reference sequence). V was cut by 1 base and J by 7 bases, with 20 bases left in between.